Each of the 21 T cell receptor beta chains below was sequenced from the same sample in a study of blood T cell repertoires in COVID-19. Method: immunoSEQ multiplex PCR; TCRdb's copy keeps in-frame clones and lacks some. Of some 41,000 clones listed, 85% to 90% were seen once; the top ten hold about 9.2%. Sample: peripheral blood. The source of these receptors is a human donor in a cohort sampled during active COVID-19.

In nucleotides, the CDR3 is TGTGCCAGCAGCGAGACTAGTATCCAAGAGACCCAGTACTTC. It yields the protein CASSETSIQETQYF. V usage is TRBV9 and J usage is TRBJ2-5, with D maybe TRBD2 (6 bases). The CDR3 totals 14 residues. V was shortened by 3 bases and J by 1 base, with 10 bases between the two germline ends. The germline CDR1 and CDR2 sequences are SGDLS and YYNGEE.

The sample holds a few counts of this clone. The chain joins TRBV19 to TRBJ1-1, with 7 bases fitting TRBD1. The V gene end was trimmed by 1 base and the J gene end by 5 bases; junction bases not matched to a gene: 4. The CDR3 is 14 residues long. Germline lookup yields CDR1 LNHDA and CDR2 SQIVND (reference sequence). The CDR3: CASSIAAGGTEAFF. The DNA for the CDR3 is TGTGCCAGTAGTATAGCGGCAGGGGGTACTGAAGCTTTCTTT.

J is TRBJ2-5 and V is TRBV19, with D perhaps TRBD1 (6 bases). V lost 6 bases and J 6 bases, leaving 8 bases between the germline ends. The CDR3 sequence is 11 residues long. Germline CDR1 and CDR2: LNHDA and SQIVND (reference sequence). CDR3: CASRGAKTQYF. The CDR3 DNA follows: TGTGCCAGTAGGGGGGCTAAGACCCAGTACTTC.

V is TRBV5-1 and J is TRBJ2-5, with TRBD2 as a possible D gene (6 bases). Germline V lookup: CDR1 SGHRS, CDR2 YFSETQ. The CDR3 sequence is 15 residues long. The ends were cut back, 4 bases at V and 4 bases at J, with 17 bases in the middle. CDR3 sequence: CASSPEGGAGETQYF. The CDR3 DNA sequence: TGCGCCAGCAGCCCAGAAGGAGGGGCGGGAGAGACCCAGTACTTC.

The chain uses TRBV27 and TRBJ2-7; no firm D call. V was shortened by 2 bases and J by 2 bases, with 7 bases between the two germline ends. This CDR3 spans 13 amino acids. The germline V gene encodes CDR1 MNHEY and CDR2 SMNVEV (reference sequence). The CDR3 DNA is TGTGCCAGCAGTTTAGGCAACGCCTACGAGCAGTACTTC. It translates to CASSLGNAYEQYF.

This chain joins TRBV20-1 and TRBJ2-3; maybe TRBD2 (6 bases). From germline, CDR1 is DFQATT and CDR2 SNEGSKA (reference sequence). CDR3 length: 11 amino acids. Trimming stripped 3 bases from V and 5 bases from J, with 6 bases between. The chain's CDR3 is CSAREGDTQYF. The DNA for the CDR3 is TGCAGTGCTAGGGAGGGAGATACGCAGTATTTT.

The genes are TRBV7-2 and TRBJ2-7, with 8 bases that match TRBD2. V shed 5 bases and J 2 bases; nucleotides not matched to a gene: 2. The CDR3 runs 13 residues. Germline-derived CDR1 and CDR2 are SGHTA and FQGNSA. DNA of the CDR3: TGTGCCAGCAGCATCGGGGGGGCCTACGAGCAGTACTTC. Encoded protein: CASSIGGAYEQYF.

The chain couples TRBV25-1 to TRBJ2-1; 9 bases line up with TRBD1. CDR1 is MGHDK and CDR2 is SYGVNS in the germline V gene. After removal of 4 bases from V and 8 bases from J, the junction contained 0 bases not matched to a gene. This CDR3 has 12 amino acids. In nucleotides, the CDR3 is TGTGCCAGCAGTGGGACAGGGGATGAGCAGTTCTTC. Amino acids: CASSGTGDEQFF. Based on the CDR3 plus reference TRBV25-1 and TRBJ2-1, the full variable domain is EADIYQTPRYLVIGTGKKITLECSQTMGHDKMYWYQQDPGMELHLIHYSYGVNSTEKGDLSSESTVSRIRTEHFPLTLESARPSHTSQYLCASSGTGDEQFFGPGTRLTVL.

This clone was counted once. V usage is TRBV27 and J usage is TRBJ2-7; 7 bases line up with TRBD1. CDR1 is MNHEY and CDR2 is SMNVEV in the germline V gene (reference sequence). The CDR3 contains 14 residues. Germline trimming cut 8 bases from V and 0 bases from J; bases unmatched to any gene: 7. The CDR3: CASGKGDSSYEQYF. For the CDR3, the DNA is TGTGCCAGCGGGAAGGGGGACAGCTCCTACGAGCAGTACTTC.

This clone was seen a single time. This chain connects TRBV7-9 to TRBJ2-1; 11 bases match TRBD1. V was pared by 5 bases and J by 7 bases, with 7 bases of the junction left unmatched. CDR1 is SEHNR, CDR2 FQNEAQ, per germline (reference sequence). The CDR3 is 15 residues long. CDR3 region: CASSRRDRGRNEQFF. The CDR3 DNA is TGTGCCAGCAGCCGCCGGGACAGGGGGAGAAATGAGCAGTTCTTC.

Only one count was recorded for this clone. J is TRBJ1-1 and V is TRBV19; TRBD1 aligns across 7 bases. V lost 5 bases to trimming and J lost 8 bases; unmatched junction nucleotides: 5. This CDR3 is built from 12 residues. Germline V CDR1 and CDR2: LNHDA, SQIVND (reference sequence). CDR3 DNA sequence: TGTGCCAGTAGTGTCAGGGACAGCGAAGCTTTCTTT. This sequence encodes CASSVRDSEAFF.

V gene TRBV7-9 combines with J gene TRBJ2-1; the match to TRBD2 covers 10 bases. V dropped 10 bases and J dropped 4; count of bases not matched to a gene: 13. CDR1 SEHNR and CDR2 FQNEAQ come from the germline V gene (reference sequence). The CDR3 totals 16 residues. The CDR3 region is CATPLGSGGIYNEQFF. CDR3 DNA: TGTGCCACCCCGCTAGGTAGCGGGGGGATATACAATGAGCAGTTCTTC.

The CDR3 DNA sequence: TGTGCCAGCAGCCAAGAGGAGCGGTATGGAGAGACCCAGTACTTC. Amino acid sequence: CASSQEERYGETQYF. The chain employs TRBV3-1 (or the pseudogene TRBV3-2) and TRBJ2-5; a possible D gene is TRBD2 (5 bases). V lost 0 bases to trimming and J lost 4 bases, with 12 bases between them. CDR1 is LGHDT, CDR2 YNNKEL, per germline (reference sequence). This CDR3 spans 15 amino acids.

The chain combines TRBV2 with TRBJ1-2, with a possible D match to TRBD1 (6 bases). CDR3 size: 12 residues. The V and J ends lost 4 bases and 4 bases respectively, with 7 bases between them. Germline V CDR1 and CDR2: SNHLY, FYNNEI. CDR3 residues: CASSGQVYGYTF. CDR3 bases: TGTGCCAGCAGTGGACAGGTCTATGGCTACACCTTC.

Relative to its sample, this clone is medium-sized. CDR3 residues: CASGVGVGYTF. CDR3 in DNA: TGTGCCAGCGGGGTAGGGGTTGGCTACACCTTC. The chain uses TRBV7-9 and TRBJ1-2; D might be TRBD1 (5 bases). The CDR3 totals 11 residues. CDR1 and CDR2 from the germline V gene are SEHNR and FQNEAQ (reference sequence). V was cut by 8 bases and J by 7 bases, with 11 bases left in between.

The chain carries TRBV6-5 and TRBJ2-7, with D perhaps matching TRBD2 (6 bases). There are 15 residues in the CDR3. Germline-derived CDR1 and CDR2 are MNHEY and SVGAGI. V shed 3 bases and J shed 6 bases, with 18 bases lying between them. CDR3 nucleotides: TGTGCCAGCAGTTATAGGAGGGGAAGGATCGTCGAGCAGTACTTC. It translates to CASSYRRGRIVEQYF.

This clone was recorded once. The chain combines TRBV29-1 with TRBJ1-1; the match to TRBD1 covers 7 bases. J was trimmed by 6 bases and V by 7 bases; bases with no gene match: 11. The CDR3 has 13 amino acids. CDR1 is SQVTM, CDR2 ANQGSEA, per germline. The CDR3 reads CSAGDRAMAEAFF. Written as DNA, the CDR3 is TGCAGCGCGGGGGACAGAGCAATGGCTGAAGCTTTCTTT. The full variable domain, in which reference TRBV29-1 and TRBJ1-1 provide the parts outside the CDR3, is SAVISQKPSRDICQRGTSLTIQCQVDSQVTMMFWYRQQPGQSLTLIATANQGSEATYESGFVIDKFPISRPNLTFSTLTVSNMSPEDSSIYLCSAGDRAMAEAFFGQGTRLTVV.

The chain links TRBV27 to TRBJ1-2, with D possibly being TRBD1 (5 bases). V lost 11 bases, J lost 2 bases, and 15 bases lay in between. The CDR3 loop spans 13 amino acids. The germline V gene encodes CDR1 MNHEY and CDR2 SMNVEV (reference sequence). CDR3: CAASVGLNYGYTF. Here the CDR3 DNA reads TGTGCCGCCTCCGTGGGGCTAAACTATGGCTACACCTTC.

V is TRBV5-5 and J is TRBJ2-1; 8 nucleotides align to TRBD1. Germline lookup yields CDR1 SGHKS and CDR2 YYEKEE (reference sequence). CDR3 length: 18 amino acids. J was trimmed by 7 bases and V by 2 bases; bases with no gene match: 17. The CDR3 sequence: CASSFRSPGGLFDNEQFF. DNA for the CDR3: TGTGCCAGCAGCTTTAGGTCCCCAGGGGGCCTCTTTGATAATGAGCAGTTCTTC.

This clone has a handful of counts. V gene TRBV10-3 combines with J gene TRBJ2-7; 7 bases are shared with TRBD1. V was pared by 1 base and J by 3 bases, with 6 bases of the junction left unmatched. CDR1 and CDR2 from the germline V gene are ENHRY and SYGVKD. The CDR3 sequence is 15 residues long. In DNA form, the CDR3 reads TGTGCCATCAGTGAGTTACAGGGGTCGGGCTACGAGCAGTACTTC. This sequence encodes CAISELQGSGYEQYF.

The rearrangement links TRBV27 to TRBJ2-5, with D possibly being TRBD2 (6 bases). The CDR3 totals 13 residues. Trimming pared 6 bases from V and 7 bases from J, leaving 15 bases between. CDR1 and CDR2 from the germline V gene are MNHEY and SMNVEV (reference sequence). In DNA form, the CDR3 reads TGTGCCAGCAGCCCCGCAGTCGGGGGGACCCAGTACTTC. This gives the protein CASSPAVGGTQYF.